The T cell receptor beta chain described here comes from a study of cytomegalovirus exposure and HLA in healthy donors. In regard to this clone: Its antigen is undetermined.

Clones were read by immunoSEQ multiplex PCR, and TCRdb kept only the in-frame ones, dropping some. The sample yields 120,000 or so clones, more than 70% seen once. Separation from the roughly 700-subject first cohort characterized the 120-subject validation cohort, to which the donors belonged. V shed 2 bases, J shed 3 bases, and the junction held 5 bases outside the gene matches. The CDR3 has 15 residues. Germline CDR1 and CDR2: SGHNT and YENEEA. The study, taken as a whole, reports: In vitro testing confirmed a few CMV-associated chains as specific for CMV antigens.

The sequenced material came from PBMCs. This receptor was obtained from a man aged 25 to 40 in good health and CMV-seronegative. This chain uses TRBV11-3 with TRBJ2-3, with 7 bases that match TRBD2. The CDR3 spells CASSLRAGATDTQYF. The CDR3 DNA follows: TGTGCCAGCAGCTTACGGGCGGGAGCAACAGATACGCAGTATTTT.